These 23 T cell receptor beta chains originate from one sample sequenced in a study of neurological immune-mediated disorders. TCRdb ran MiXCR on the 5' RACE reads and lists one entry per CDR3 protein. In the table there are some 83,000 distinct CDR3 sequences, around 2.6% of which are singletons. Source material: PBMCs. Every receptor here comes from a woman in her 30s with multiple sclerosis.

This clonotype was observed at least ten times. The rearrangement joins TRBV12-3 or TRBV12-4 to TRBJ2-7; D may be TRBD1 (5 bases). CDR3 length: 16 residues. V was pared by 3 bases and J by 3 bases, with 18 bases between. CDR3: CASSFSFDSLFYEQYF. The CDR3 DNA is TGTGCCAGCAGTTTTTCCTTTGACAGCCTCTTCTACGAGCAGTACTTC.

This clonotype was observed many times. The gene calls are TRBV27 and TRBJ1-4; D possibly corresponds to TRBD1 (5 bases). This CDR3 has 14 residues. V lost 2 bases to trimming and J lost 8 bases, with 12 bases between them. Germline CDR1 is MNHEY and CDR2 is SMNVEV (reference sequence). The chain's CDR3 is CASSLDGAGEKLFF. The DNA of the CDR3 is TGTGCCAGCAGTTTAGACGGGGCGGGAGAAAAACTGTTTTTT.

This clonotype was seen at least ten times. The CDR3 protein is CASSLTLKIWYF. Written as DNA, the CDR3 is TGCGCCAGCAGCTTGACCTTGAAGATCTGGTACTTC. The J gene is TRBJ2-7, the V gene TRBV5-1; no definite D call. Trimming removed 1 base at V and 12 bases at J, with 14 bases between. The CDR3 contains 12 residues. The germline V gene has CDR1 SGHRS and CDR2 YFSETQ. The variable domain in full, completed from reference TRBV5-1 and TRBJ2-7, reads KAGVTQTPRYLIKTRGQQVTLSCSPISGHRSVSWYQQTPGQGLQFLFEYFSETQRNKGNFPGRFSGRQFSNSRSEMNVSTLELGDSALYLCASSLTLKIWYFGPGTRLTVT.

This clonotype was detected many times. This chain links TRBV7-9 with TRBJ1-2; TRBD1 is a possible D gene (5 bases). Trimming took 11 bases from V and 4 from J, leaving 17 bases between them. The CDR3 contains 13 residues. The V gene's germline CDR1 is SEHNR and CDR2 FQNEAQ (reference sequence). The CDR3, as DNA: TGTGCCGGCCGGGACGGAGCAGTCTATGGCTACACCTTC. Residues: CAGRDGAVYGYTF.

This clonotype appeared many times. CDR3 nucleotides: TGTGCCAGCAGCTTAGTGGTCGCGGACGGGCAGTACTTC. Amino acids: CASSLVVADGQYF. The rearrangement links TRBV7-9 to TRBJ2-7; D is unresolved. In germline, CDR1 is SEHNR, CDR2 FQNEAQ (reference sequence). Trimming took 1 base from V and 9 from J, leaving 13 bases between them. The CDR3 is made up of 13 amino acids. Full variable domain (outside the CDR3, taken from reference TRBV7-9 and TRBJ2-7): DTGVSQNPRHKITKRGQNVTFRCDPISEHNRLYWYRQTLGQGPEFLTYFQNEAQLEKSRLLSDRFSAERPKGSFSTLEIQRTEQGDSAMYLCASSLVVADGQYFGPGTRLTVT.

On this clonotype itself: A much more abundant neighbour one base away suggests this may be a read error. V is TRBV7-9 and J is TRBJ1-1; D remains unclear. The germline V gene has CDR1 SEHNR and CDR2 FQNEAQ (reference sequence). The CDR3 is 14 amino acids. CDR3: CANSLALDAAEAFF. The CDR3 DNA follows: TGTGCCAACAGCTTAGCCCTGGACGCCGCTGAAGCTTTCTTT.

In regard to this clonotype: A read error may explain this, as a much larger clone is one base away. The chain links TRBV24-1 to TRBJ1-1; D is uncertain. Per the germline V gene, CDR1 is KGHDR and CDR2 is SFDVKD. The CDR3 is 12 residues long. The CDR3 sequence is CDTSDENTEAFF. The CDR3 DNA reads TGTGACACCAGTGATGAGAACACTGAAGCTTTCTTT.

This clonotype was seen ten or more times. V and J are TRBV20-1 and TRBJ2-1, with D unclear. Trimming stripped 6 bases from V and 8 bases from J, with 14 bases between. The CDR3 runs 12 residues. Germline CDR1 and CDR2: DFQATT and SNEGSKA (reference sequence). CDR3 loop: CSAPWKLDEQFF. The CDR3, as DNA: TGCAGTGCCCCGTGGAAGTTGGATGAGCAGTTCTTC.

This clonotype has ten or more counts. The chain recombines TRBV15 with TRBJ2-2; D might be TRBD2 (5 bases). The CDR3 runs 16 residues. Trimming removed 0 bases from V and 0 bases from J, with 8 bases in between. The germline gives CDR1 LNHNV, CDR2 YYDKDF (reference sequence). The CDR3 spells CATSREPGTNTGELFF. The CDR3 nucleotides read TGTGCCACCAGCAGAGAGCCGGGAACGAACACCGGGGAGCTGTTTTTT.

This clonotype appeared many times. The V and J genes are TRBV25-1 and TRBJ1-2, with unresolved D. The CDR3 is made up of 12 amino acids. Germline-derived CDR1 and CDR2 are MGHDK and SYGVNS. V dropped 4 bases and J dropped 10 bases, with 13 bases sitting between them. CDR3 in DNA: TGTGCCAGCAGTGCTTACGGGGTCCACTACACCTTC. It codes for CASSAYGVHYTF.

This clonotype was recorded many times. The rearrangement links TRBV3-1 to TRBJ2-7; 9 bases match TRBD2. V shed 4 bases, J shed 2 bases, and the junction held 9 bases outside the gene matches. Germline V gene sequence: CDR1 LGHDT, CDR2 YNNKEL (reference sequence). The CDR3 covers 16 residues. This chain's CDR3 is CASSPQMTSGAYEQYF. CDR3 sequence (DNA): TGTGCCAGCAGCCCCCAAATGACTAGCGGAGCCTACGAGCAGTACTTC.

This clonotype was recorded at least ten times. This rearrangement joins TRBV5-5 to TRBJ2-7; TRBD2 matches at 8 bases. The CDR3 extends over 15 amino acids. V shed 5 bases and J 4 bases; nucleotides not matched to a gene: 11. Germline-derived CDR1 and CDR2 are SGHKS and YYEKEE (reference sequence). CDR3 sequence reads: CASRVSGTSEYEQYF. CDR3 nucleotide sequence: TGTGCCAGCAGGGTGTCCGGGACTAGTGAATACGAGCAGTACTTC.

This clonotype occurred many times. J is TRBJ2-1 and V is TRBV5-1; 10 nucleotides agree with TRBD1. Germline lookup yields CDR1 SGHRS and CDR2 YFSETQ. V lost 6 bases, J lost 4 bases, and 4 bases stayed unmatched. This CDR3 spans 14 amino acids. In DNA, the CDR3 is TGCGCCAGCACAATGGACAGGGGGTACAATGAGCAGTTCTTC. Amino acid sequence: CASTMDRGYNEQFF.

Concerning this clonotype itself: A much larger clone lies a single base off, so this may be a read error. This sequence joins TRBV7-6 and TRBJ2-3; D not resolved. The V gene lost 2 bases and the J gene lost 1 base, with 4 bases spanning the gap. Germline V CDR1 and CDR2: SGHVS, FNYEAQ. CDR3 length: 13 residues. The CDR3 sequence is CASSLMGTDTQYF. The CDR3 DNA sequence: TGTGCCAGCAGCTTAATGGGCACAGATACGCAGTATTTT.

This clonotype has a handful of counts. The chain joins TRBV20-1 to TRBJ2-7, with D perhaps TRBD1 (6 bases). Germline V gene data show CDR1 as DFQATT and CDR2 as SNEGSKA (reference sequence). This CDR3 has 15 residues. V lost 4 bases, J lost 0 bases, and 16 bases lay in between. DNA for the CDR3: TGCAGTGCTAATCAGGGACATCGAACCTCCTACGAGCAGTACTTC. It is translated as CSANQGHRTSYEQYF.

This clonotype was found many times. The chain's CDR3 is CASSLGLAGNTGELFF. The DNA for the CDR3 is TGCGCCAGCAGCTTGGGACTAGCGGGGAACACCGGGGAGCTGTTTTTT. The V call is TRBV5-1, the J call TRBJ2-2; 10 nucleotides align to TRBD2. The CDR3 sequence is 16 residues long. The germline V gene has CDR1 SGHRS and CDR2 YFSETQ. V dropped 0 bases and J dropped 1; count of bases not matched to a gene: 0.

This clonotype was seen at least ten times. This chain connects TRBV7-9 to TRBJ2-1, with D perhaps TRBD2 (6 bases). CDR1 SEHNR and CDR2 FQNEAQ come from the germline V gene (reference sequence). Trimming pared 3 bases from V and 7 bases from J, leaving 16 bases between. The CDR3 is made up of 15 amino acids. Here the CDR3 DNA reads TGTGCCAGCAGCTTGCGGGGAGTACCGAAAAATGAGCAGTTCTTC. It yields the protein CASSLRGVPKNEQFF.

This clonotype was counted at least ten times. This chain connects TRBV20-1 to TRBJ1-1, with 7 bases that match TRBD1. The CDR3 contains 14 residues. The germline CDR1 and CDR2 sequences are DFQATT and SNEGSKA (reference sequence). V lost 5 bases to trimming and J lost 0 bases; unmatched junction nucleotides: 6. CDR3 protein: CSARGGTVNTEAFF. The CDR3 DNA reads TGCAGTGCTCGCGGAGGGACAGTGAACACTGAAGCTTTCTTT.

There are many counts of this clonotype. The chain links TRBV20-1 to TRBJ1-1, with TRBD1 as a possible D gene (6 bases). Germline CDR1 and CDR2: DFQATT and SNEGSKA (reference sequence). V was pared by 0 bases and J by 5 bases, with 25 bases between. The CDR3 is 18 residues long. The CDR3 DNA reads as TGCAGTGCTAGAGATGCAGGGGCAGCCTCTGCGAGAACAACTGAAGCTTTCTTT. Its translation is CSARDAGAASARTTEAFF.

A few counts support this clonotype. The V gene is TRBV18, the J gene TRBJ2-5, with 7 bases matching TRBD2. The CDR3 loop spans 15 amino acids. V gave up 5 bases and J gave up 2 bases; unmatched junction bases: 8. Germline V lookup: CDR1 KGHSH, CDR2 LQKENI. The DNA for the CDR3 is TGTGCCAGCTCAAAAGAGGTGCGGGGGCAAGAGACCCAGTACTTC. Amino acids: CASSKEVRGQETQYF.

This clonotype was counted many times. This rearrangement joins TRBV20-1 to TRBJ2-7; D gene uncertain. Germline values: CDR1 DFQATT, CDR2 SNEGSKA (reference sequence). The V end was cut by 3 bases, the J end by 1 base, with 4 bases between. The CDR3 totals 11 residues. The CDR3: CSASASYEQYF. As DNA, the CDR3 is TGCAGTGCTAGTGCGTCCTACGAGCAGTACTTC.

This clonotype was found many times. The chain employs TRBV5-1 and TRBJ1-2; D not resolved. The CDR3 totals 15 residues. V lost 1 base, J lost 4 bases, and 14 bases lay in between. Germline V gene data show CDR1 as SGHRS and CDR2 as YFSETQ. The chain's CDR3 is CASSLSDGLAYGYTF. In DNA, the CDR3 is TGCGCCAGCAGCTTGTCGGACGGCCTGGCCTATGGCTACACCTTC.

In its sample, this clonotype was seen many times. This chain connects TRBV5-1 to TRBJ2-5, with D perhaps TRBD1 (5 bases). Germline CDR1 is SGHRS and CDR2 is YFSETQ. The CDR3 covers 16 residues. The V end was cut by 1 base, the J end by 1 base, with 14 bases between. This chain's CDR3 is CASSLSWAGAQETQYF. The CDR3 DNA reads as TGCGCCAGCAGCTTGTCCTGGGCTGGGGCCCAAGAGACCCAGTACTTC.